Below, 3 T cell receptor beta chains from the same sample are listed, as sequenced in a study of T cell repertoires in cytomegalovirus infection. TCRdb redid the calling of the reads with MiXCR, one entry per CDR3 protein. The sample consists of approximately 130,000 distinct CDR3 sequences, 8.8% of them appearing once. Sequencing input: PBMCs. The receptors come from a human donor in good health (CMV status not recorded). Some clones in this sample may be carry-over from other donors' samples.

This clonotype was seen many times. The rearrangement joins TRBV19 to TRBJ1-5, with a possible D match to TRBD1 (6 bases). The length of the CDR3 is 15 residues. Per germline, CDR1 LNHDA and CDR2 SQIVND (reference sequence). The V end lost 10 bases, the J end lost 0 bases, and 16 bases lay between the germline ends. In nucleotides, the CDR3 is TGTGCCACCCGAAACCGGGGGCTTAGCAATCAGCCCCAGCATTTT. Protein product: CATRNRGLSNQPQHF.

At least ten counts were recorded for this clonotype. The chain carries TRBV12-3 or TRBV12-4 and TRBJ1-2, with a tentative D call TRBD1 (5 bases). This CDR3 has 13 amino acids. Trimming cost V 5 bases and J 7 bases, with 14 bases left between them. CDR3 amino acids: CASSPIGTSGYTF. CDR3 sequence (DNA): TGTGCCAGCAGTCCAATCGGGACCAGTGGCTACACCTTC.

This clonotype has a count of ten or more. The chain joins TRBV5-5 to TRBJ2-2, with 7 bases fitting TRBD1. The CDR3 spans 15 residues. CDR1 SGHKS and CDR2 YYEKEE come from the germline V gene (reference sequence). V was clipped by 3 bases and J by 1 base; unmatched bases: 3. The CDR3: CASSSGQLNTGELFF. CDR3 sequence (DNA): TGTGCCAGCAGCTCGGGACAGCTGAACACCGGGGAGCTGTTTTTT.